This TCR beta chain was sequenced in a study of read filtering for tumor transcriptome and immune sequencing. Study overall: Revised staging placed eight or nine patients in R-ISS I, around 15 in II, six or seven in III. Transcriptome libraries were built from DNase-treated RNA.

The library was built from about 370 ng RNA with molecular barcoded adaptors for alpha/delta and beta/gamma chains. TCRdb re-called the reads through MiXCR, storing one row per CDR3 protein. Of some 80,000 distinct CDR3 sequences listed, 9% to 15% are singletons. This clonotype was detected ten times or more. Sampling of bone marrow took place during active disease in every patient. CDR1 is SGHTA and CDR2 is FQGTGA in the germline V gene. V dropped 2 bases and J dropped 0 bases, with 8 bases sitting between them. This CDR3 comprises 15 residues. The chain has TRBV7-3 and TRBJ2-1; D may be TRBD2 (6 bases). The receptor comes from a donor aged 40 or over with multiple myeloma. Material for sequencing was a population of CD138-negative cells sorted from bone marrow. The DNA of the CDR3 is TGTGCCAGCAGCTTAGGAGGGACCTCCTACAATGAGCAGTTCTTC. This codes for CASSLGGTSYNEQFF.